This TCR beta chain was captured by sequencing in a study of blood T cell repertoires in COVID-19. On the study more broadly: Sample material is recorded as cDNA or gDNA derived from T cells, B-cell-depleted T cells, or PBMCs.

Trimming pared 3 bases from V and 4 bases from J, leaving 10 bases between. From germline, CDR1 is KGHSH and CDR2 LQKENI. CDR3 length equals 13 residues. The table came from immunoSEQ multiplex PCR; TCRdb's copy has only in-frame clones and leaves some out. The sample yields 110,000 to 150,000 clones, around 76% seen once. The gene calls are TRBV18 and TRBJ2-7; D is uncertain. The sample comprised peripheral blood. The sequence was obtained from a man aged 55 to 70 with acute or convalescent COVID-19. The CDR3 loop is CASSPSLTYEQYF. DNA for the CDR3: TGTGCCAGCTCACCGTCGCTAACGTACGAGCAGTACTTC.